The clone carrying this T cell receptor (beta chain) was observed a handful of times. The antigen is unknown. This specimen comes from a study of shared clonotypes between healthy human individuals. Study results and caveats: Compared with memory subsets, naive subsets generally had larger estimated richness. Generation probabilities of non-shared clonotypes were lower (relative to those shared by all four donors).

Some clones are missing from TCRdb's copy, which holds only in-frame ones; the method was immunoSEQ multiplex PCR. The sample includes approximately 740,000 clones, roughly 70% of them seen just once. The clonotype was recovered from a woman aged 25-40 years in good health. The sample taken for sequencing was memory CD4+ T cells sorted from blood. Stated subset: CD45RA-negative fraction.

The CDR3 DNA follows: TGTGCCAGCAGTGGGGACCGAGATCAGCCCCAGCATTTT. Translation gives CASSGDRDQPQHF. V is TRBV28 and J is TRBJ1-5; tentatively, D is TRBD1 (5 bases). The CDR3 covers 13 residues. CDR1 and CDR2 from the germline V gene are MDHEN and SYDVKM. Trimming took off 5 bases at V and 5 bases at J, with 10 bases between the two ends.